The entry below describes one T cell receptor beta chain. The data were produced by immunoSEQ multiplex PCR, yet TCRdb's version contains in-frame clones alone and is incomplete. Of around 300,000 clones listed, approximately 87% are singletons. The source of the sample is a study of Ad26.COV2.S vaccination and SARS-CoV-2 variants. The ends were cut back, 0 bases at V and 7 bases at J, with 12 bases in the middle. The CDR3 has 14 amino acids. Germline CDR1 KGHSH, CDR2 LQKENI. Treatment described: around 19 received Ad26.COV2.S at low or high dose, single or two shots; roughly 5 received placebo; per-sample allocation not given. Material that was analyzed had been drawn on day 63 after the first vaccine or placebo injection.

This receptor was identified in a person between 18 and 60 years old who received the Ad26.COV2.S COVID-19 vaccine or a placebo. The chain employs TRBV18 and TRBJ1-1, with D tentatively TRBD1 (5 bases). The sample in question was peripheral blood, obtained in a trial of Ad26.COV2.S vaccine versus placebo. The CDR3 is CASSPPAGRSEAFF. CDR3 nucleotides: TGTGCCAGCTCACCACCAGCGGGACGGAGTGAAGCTTTCTTT.